Listed here are 17 T cell receptor beta chains from one sample, sequenced in a study of blood T cell repertoires in COVID-19. TCRdb keeps only in-frame clones here, not all; method: immunoSEQ multiplex PCR. The data show approximately 110,000 clones, with roughly 85% seen just once and about an eighth held by the top ten. The sample was peripheral blood. The receptors were sampled from a human donor in a cohort sampled during active COVID-19.

The chain is built from TRBV6-2 or TRBV6-3 and TRBJ1-2; a weak D match, TRBD1 (5 bases). Per the germline V gene, CDR1 is MNHEY and CDR2 is SVGEGT. V dropped 0 bases and J dropped 8 bases, with 13 bases sitting between them. CDR3 length: 14 amino acids. The CDR3 reads CASSYSKRREGYTF. The DNA for the CDR3 is TGTGCCAGCAGTTACTCGAAGCGCAGGGAAGGCTACACCTTC.

J is TRBJ1-1 and V is TRBV30, with D unclear. The ends were cut back, 0 bases at V and 1 base at J, with 6 bases in the middle. The germline CDR1 and CDR2 sequences are GTSNPN and SVGIG (reference sequence). The CDR3 is 13 amino acids. CDR3 DNA sequence: TGTGCCTGGAGTGTCGGGAGGAACACTGAAGCTTTCTTT. Translation gives CAWSVGRNTEAFF.

The chain links TRBV7-9 to TRBJ2-7; TRBD2 is a possible D gene (6 bases). CDR3 length: 14 amino acids. From germline, CDR1 is SEHNR and CDR2 FQNEAQ (reference sequence). Trimming shortened V by 4 bases and J by 2 bases, and 12 bases separated the two germline ends. CDR3 DNA sequence: TGTGCCAGCAGCTCCGGGGGTCAGGCCTACGAGCAGTACTTC. Its translation is CASSSGGQAYEQYF.

The CDR3: CASSLGGGTVTDTQYF. The CDR3 DNA follows: TGTGCCAGCAGCTTAGGGGGCGGGACGGTCACAGATACGCAGTATTTT. This chain uses TRBV11-2 with TRBJ2-3, with D maybe TRBD2 (6 bases). CDR1 SGHAT and CDR2 FQNNGV come from the germline V gene. Trimming took off 1 base at V and 2 bases at J, with 13 bases between the two ends. The CDR3 length is 16 residues.

The V call is TRBV19, the J call TRBJ2-7; D might be TRBD2 (6 bases). Germline assignment: CDR1 LNHDA and CDR2 SQIVND (reference sequence). This CDR3 has 12 residues. Between the trimmed V and J ends, which lost 10 bases and 7 bases, there was a span of 17 bases. The CDR3 here is CATLGGPGEQYF. Here the CDR3 DNA reads TGTGCCACCCTGGGGGGACCGGGGGAGCAGTACTTC.

The chain uses TRBV20-1 and TRBJ2-2, with D possibly being TRBD1 (6 bases). From germline, CDR1 is DFQATT and CDR2 SNEGSKA (reference sequence). Trimming pared 3 bases from V and 4 bases from J, leaving 18 bases between. The CDR3 has 16 amino acids. The chain's CDR3 is CSASARDIPATGELFF. The CDR3 nucleotides read TGCAGTGCTAGTGCCCGGGACATACCGGCCACCGGGGAGCTGTTTTTT.

The V gene is TRBV11-2, the J gene TRBJ2-3; 9 nucleotides line up with TRBD1. Germline V gene lookup returns CDR1 SGHAT and CDR2 FQNNGV. The CDR3 covers 15 residues. V was pared by 5 bases and J by 4 bases, with 7 bases of the junction left unmatched. The CDR3 DNA follows: TGTGCCAGCAGCATTACAGGGGGCTCAGCAGATACGCAGTATTTT. Translated, it gives CASSITGGSADTQYF.

The J gene is TRBJ1-5, the V gene TRBV19; perhaps TRBD1 as D (5 bases). The CDR3 runs 13 residues. V was trimmed by 6 bases and J by 6 bases, leaving 12 bases between them. From germline, CDR1 is LNHDA and CDR2 SQIVND (reference sequence). The CDR3 DNA is TGTGCCAGTAGCGGGGGATGGGGTCAGCCCCAGCATTTT. It yields the protein CASSGGWGQPQHF.

The rearrangement joins TRBV7-2 to TRBJ2-7; 8 bases align to TRBD2. Trimming at V came to 5 bases and at J to 4 bases, leaving 10 bases not matched to a gene. The CDR3 is 15 residues long. CDR1 is SGHTA and CDR2 is FQGNSA in the germline V gene. The DNA of the CDR3 is TGTGCCAGCAGCCTTCCCGGGGGGGCCTCGTACGAGCAGTACTTC. Residues: CASSLPGGASYEQYF.

This rearrangement joins TRBV28 to TRBJ2-2, with D possibly being TRBD2 (6 bases). The CDR3 loop spans 16 amino acids. Germline loops: CDR1 MDHEN, CDR2 SYDVKM. V lost 2 bases, J lost 7 bases, and 17 bases lay in between. CDR3 nucleotides: TGTGCCAGCAGTTTACCCGGGACTCCAAGTATCGGGGAGCTGTTTTTT. It specifies CASSLPGTPSIGELFF.

The V call is TRBV4-1, the J call TRBJ1-1; D is ambiguous. Trimming pared 0 bases from V and 0 bases from J, leaving 8 bases between. The germline V gene has CDR1 MGHRA and CDR2 YSYEKL. The CDR3 covers 15 residues. CDR3 residues: CASSQDWPLNTEAFF. As DNA, the CDR3 is TGCGCCAGCAGCCAAGATTGGCCACTGAACACTGAAGCTTTCTTT.

The chain joins TRBV4-2 to TRBJ1-3; possibly TRBD1 for D (6 bases). The CDR3 extends over 15 amino acids. CDR1 LGHNA and CDR2 YNFKEQ come from the germline V gene. Trimming stripped 5 bases from V and 4 bases from J, with 15 bases between. CDR3 loop: CASSSREGVGNTIYF. In DNA, the CDR3 is TGTGCCAGCAGCTCACGGGAGGGGGTAGGAAACACCATATATTTT.

J is TRBJ2-7 and V is TRBV6-1; D might be TRBD1 (5 bases). Trimming took 0 bases from V and 0 from J, leaving 9 bases between them. The CDR3 runs 15 residues. Germline loops: CDR1 MNHNS, CDR2 SASEGT. CDR3 sequence: CASSEAAQASYEQYF. The CDR3 DNA is TGTGCCAGCAGTGAAGCGGCACAGGCCTCCTACGAGCAGTACTTC.

The V gene is TRBV24-1, the J gene TRBJ2-3; the D gene is possibly TRBD2 (5 bases). Germline-derived CDR1 and CDR2 are KGHDR and SFDVKD. The V gene lost 3 bases and the J gene lost 2 bases, with 17 bases spanning the gap. This CDR3 spans 17 amino acids. Here the CDR3 reads CATSDSREAVITDTQYF. Here the CDR3 DNA reads TGTGCCACCAGTGATAGTCGAGAAGCGGTTATCACAGATACGCAGTATTTT.

The chain joins TRBV6-6 to TRBJ2-1; TRBD2 agrees at 14 bases. This CDR3 comprises 16 residues. After removal of 5 bases from V and 9 bases from J, the junction contained 9 bases not matched to a gene. In germline, CDR1 is MNHNY, CDR2 SVGAGI (reference sequence). The CDR3 sequence is CASSPTTSGGAFEQFF. The CDR3 DNA follows: TGTGCCAGCAGTCCCACGACTAGCGGGGGGGCCTTTGAGCAGTTCTTC.

This chain connects TRBV27 to TRBJ1-1, with D maybe TRBD1 (6 bases). The CDR3 has 15 residues. The germline gives CDR1 MNHEY, CDR2 SMNVEV (reference sequence). Trimming pared 6 bases from V and 2 bases from J, leaving 16 bases between. CDR3 coding DNA: TGTGCCAGCAGGCGGACCGAACAGGGAAACACTGAAGCTTTCTTT. It specifies CASRRTEQGNTEAFF.

This chain links TRBV10-2 with TRBJ2-1; TRBD2 matches 11 bases. This CDR3 comprises 17 residues. V was pared by 2 bases and J by 7 bases, with 10 bases of the junction left unmatched. Germline assignment: CDR1 WSHSY and CDR2 SAAADI. The CDR3 protein is CASSEASASGGRNEQFF. The CDR3 bases are TGCGCCAGCAGTGAGGCGTCGGCTAGCGGGGGGAGGAATGAGCAGTTCTTC.